The 7 T cell receptor beta chains reported below all come from one sample, sequenced in a study of T cell clones after liver transplantation. The table came from immunoSEQ multiplex PCR; TCRdb's copy has only in-frame clones and leaves some out. Among approximately 6,100 clones listed, roughly 80% were seen once. The source was CD8+ T cells from blood, collected before liver transplant. These receptors were obtained from a human donor who received a liver transplant.

For the CDR3, the DNA is TGTGCCTGGAGTAGCGAGCGGGAGTACAATGAGCAGTTCTTC. This gives the protein CAWSSEREYNEQFF. The chain uses TRBV30 and TRBJ2-1; TRBD2 matches 8 bases. CDR1 and CDR2 from the germline V gene are GTSNPN and SVGIG (reference sequence). This CDR3 comprises 14 residues. The V segment lost 2 bases and the J segment 4 bases; nucleotides outside the gene matches: 4.

The V gene is TRBV28, the J gene TRBJ2-2; D is unresolved. Germline CDR1 MDHEN, CDR2 SYDVKM. Trimming pared 3 bases from V and 6 bases from J, leaving 11 bases between. The CDR3 has 14 amino acids. CDR3 DNA: TGTGCCAGCAGTTTTTTTTCCCCGCCCGGGGAGCTGTTTTTT. This codes for CASSFFSPPGELFF.

The CDR3 bases are TGTGCCAGCAGTGTCGGAGCCCCCGGGGAGCTGTTTTTT. Translation gives CASSVGAPGELFF. The gene calls are TRBV2 and TRBJ2-2; no clear D gene. Trimming pared 4 bases from V and 6 bases from J, leaving 9 bases between. Germline values: CDR1 SNHLY, CDR2 FYNNEI. The CDR3 is 13 amino acids. The full variable domain, its missing parts supplied by reference TRBV2 and TRBJ2-2, is EPEVTQTPSHQVTQMGQEVILRCVPISNHLYFYWYRQILGQKVEFLVSFYNNEISEKSEIFDDQFSVERPDGSNFTLKIRSTKLEDSAMYFCASSVGAPGELFFGEGSRLTVL.

The chain links TRBV6-5 to TRBJ2-2, with D uncertain. In germline, CDR1 is MNHEY, CDR2 SVGAGI. CDR3 length equals 13 residues. V lost 1 base and J 5 bases, leaving 5 bases between the germline ends. CDR3 bases: TGTGCCAGCAGTTACTACGGGACCGGGGAGCTGTTTTTT. It specifies CASSYYGTGELFF.

This chain joins TRBV4-1 and TRBJ2-7; TRBD1 agrees at 9 bases. The CDR3 is 15 residues long. Trimming cost V 1 base and J 3 bases; bases outside gene matches: 4. Germline CDR1 reads MGHRA; CDR2 reads YSYEKL. Written as DNA, the CDR3 is TGCGCCAGCAGCCAAGCAGGGACAGGGAACTACGAGCAGTACTTC. Protein: CASSQAGTGNYEQYF.

This clone was detected once. The chain recombines TRBV4-3 with TRBJ2-5; D remains ambiguous. The J call is doubtful: the DNA matches TRBJ2-7 better. The CDR3 has 14 residues. Germline V gene sequence: CDR1 LGHNA, CDR2 YSLEER. The CDR3 DNA is TGCGCCAGCAGCCAAGACGTTAGAGCCTACGAGCAGTACTTC. Amino acid sequence: CASSQDVRAYEQYF.

The V gene is TRBV6-1, the J gene TRBJ2-3; 15 bases are shared with TRBD2. In germline, CDR1 is MNHNS, CDR2 SASEGT. V dropped 11 bases and J dropped 2; count of bases not matched to a gene: 5. The CDR3 loop spans 15 amino acids. CDR3 in amino acids: CAGTSGGFSTDTQYF. The CDR3 nucleotides are TGTGCCGGGACTAGCGGGGGGTTCTCCACAGATACGCAGTATTTT.